A single sample is the source of the 11 T cell receptor beta chains below, sequenced in a study of CD4 T cells in relation to SARS-CoV-2 and coronaviruses. Before the COVID-19 pandemic, during about 2010-2018, CD4+ T cells were taken from unexposed donors. Only in-frame clones appear in the TCRdb table, and some are missing; sequencing was by immunoSEQ multiplex PCR. The sample lists just under 65,000 clones, approximately 94% occurring once. Sequencing used naive CD4+ T cells from PBMCs. Sample subset: naive CD4+ T cells isolated by negative enrichment. The receptors stem from a human donor in good health.

The gene calls are TRBV28 and TRBJ1-6, with 9 positions matching TRBD1. The CDR3 covers 15 residues. The germline V gene has CDR1 MDHEN and CDR2 SYDVKM. V lost 3 bases, J lost 8 bases, and 5 bases stayed unmatched. The CDR3 sequence is CASSFGGTGYSPLHF. The DNA for the CDR3 is TGTGCCAGCAGTTTTGGTGGGACAGGGTATTCACCCCTCCACTTT.

This chain uses TRBV7-9 with TRBJ2-1; 7 positions agree with TRBD2. CDR1 SEHNR and CDR2 FQNEAQ come from the germline V gene (reference sequence). V lost 5 bases, J lost 1 base, and 5 bases stayed unmatched. The CDR3 consists of 15 residues. The CDR3 protein is CASSLGGGSYNEQFF. The CDR3 DNA reads TGTGCCAGCAGCCTCGGCGGGGGTTCCTACAATGAGCAGTTCTTC.

This rearrangement joins TRBV7-9 to TRBJ2-1; no reliable D call. Germline V gives CDR1 SEHNR, CDR2 FQNEAQ (reference sequence). The CDR3 is made up of 11 amino acids. V was shortened by 5 bases and J by 5 bases, with 4 bases between the two germline ends. CDR3 nucleotide sequence: TGTGCCAGCAGCCTTAACAATGAGCAGTTCTTC. Amino acid sequence: CASSLNNEQFF.

V is TRBV2 and J is TRBJ2-4; 9 bases fit TRBD2. Germline-derived CDR1 and CDR2 are SNHLY and FYNNEI. J gave up 1 base and V 10 bases, and 11 bases lay outside the gene matches. This CDR3 is 16 amino acids long. The chain's CDR3 is CATGGMREGAKNIQYF. The CDR3 region has the DNA TGTGCCACGGGGGGGATGCGGGAGGGCGCCAAAAACATTCAGTACTTC.

V and J are TRBV4-1 and TRBJ1-3, with no clear D. The V gene's germline CDR1 is MGHRA and CDR2 YSYEKL. V dropped 0 bases and J dropped 0 bases, with 6 bases sitting between them. CDR3 length: 15 residues. The DNA for the CDR3 is TGCGCCAGCAGCCAAGAACAACGCTCTGGAAACACCATATATTTT. Protein sequence: CASSQEQRSGNTIYF.

The DNA of the CDR3 is TGTGCCAGCAGTCCGGACAGGGTTTACAATGAGCAGTTCTTC. Translated: CASSPDRVYNEQFF. The chain uses TRBV2 and TRBJ2-1, with 8 bases lining up with TRBD1. The J segment lost 4 bases and the V segment lost 5 bases, leaving 4 bases of the junction unmatched. Germline V lookup: CDR1 SNHLY, CDR2 FYNNEI. The CDR3 covers 14 residues.

This sequence joins TRBV6-5 and TRBJ2-1; 15 positions agree with TRBD2. Losses at the gene ends were 6 bases for V and 13 bases for J; bases not matched to a gene: 7. This CDR3 has 14 amino acids. CDR1 is MNHEY, CDR2 SVGAGI, per germline. The CDR3 DNA reads TGTGCCAGCAGCCCGGGACTAGCGGGAGGAACCCAGTTCTTC. Encoded protein: CASSPGLAGGTQFF.

The V call is TRBV9, the J call TRBJ2-2, with 8 nucleotides matching TRBD2. The CDR3 runs 16 residues. V was pared by 3 bases and J by 4 bases, with 8 bases of the junction left unmatched. Germline V gives CDR1 SGDLS, CDR2 YYNGEE. The CDR3 region is CASSATGTSITGELFF. The CDR3 DNA follows: TGTGCCAGCAGCGCAACCGGGACTAGTATCACCGGGGAGCTGTTTTTT.

The CDR3 region has the DNA TGTGCCAGCAGCTTTAGCAACACCGGGGAGCTGTTTTTT. Protein sequence: CASSFSNTGELFF. This chain links TRBV7-3 with TRBJ2-2; no reliable D call. Trimming cost V 3 bases and J 2 bases, with 4 bases left between them. This CDR3 has 13 residues. CDR1 is SGHTA and CDR2 is FQGTGA in the germline V gene.

This sequence joins TRBV4-1 and TRBJ2-2, with a tentative D call TRBD1 (5 bases). V dropped 3 bases and J dropped 8 bases, with 16 bases sitting between them. Germline loops: CDR1 MGHRA, CDR2 YSYEKL. CDR3 length equals 15 residues. DNA for the CDR3: TGCGCCAGCAGCCACCCCCAGGGTTCGACAGGGGAGCTGTTTTTT. It translates to CASSHPQGSTGELFF.

The chain employs TRBV28 and TRBJ2-1; TRBD2 matches at 10 bases. The CDR3 is 16 amino acids. V trimming: 4 bases; J trimming: 6 bases; junction bases outside the gene matches: 9. Per germline, CDR1 MDHEN and CDR2 SYDVKM. CDR3 protein: CASSSLAGLRGNEQFF. CDR3 DNA: TGTGCCAGCAGTTCACTAGCGGGATTGCGGGGCAATGAGCAGTTCTTC.